The 24 T cell receptor beta chains presented below share a single source sample, sequenced in a study of radiotherapy plus CTLA-4 blockade in lung cancer. Measured with immunoSEQ multiplex PCR; TCRdb has only the in-frame clones, and not every one. The sample consists of 90,000 to 100,000 clones, roughly 74% of them appearing once. This material consisted of peripheral blood, taken from a patient treated with radiotherapy plus ipilimumab. These TCRs come from a human donor with non-small cell lung cancer who had a partial response to radiotherapy plus ipilimumab. Some clones in this sample may be carry-over from other donors' samples.

This rearrangement joins TRBV5-1 to TRBJ2-3; no clear D. V was pared by 0 bases and J by 0 bases, with 8 bases between. The CDR3 runs to 15 residues. The germline V gene has CDR1 SGHRS and CDR2 YFSETQ. The CDR3 here is CASSLVAGSTDTQYF. CDR3 sequence (DNA): TGCGCCAGCAGCTTGGTGGCAGGAAGCACAGATACGCAGTATTTT.

This clone was recorded a few times. V is TRBV6-1 and J is TRBJ1-2; D is unresolved. V lost 3 bases, J lost 3 bases, and 8 bases lay in between. The CDR3 totals 13 residues. CDR1 is MNHNS and CDR2 is SASEGT in the germline V gene. This CDR3 reads CASSDAQYYGYTF. Written as DNA, the CDR3 is TGTGCCAGCAGTGACGCACAGTACTATGGCTACACCTTC.

This clone appeared once. This chain links TRBV2 with TRBJ2-7; perhaps TRBD2 as D (5 bases). The CDR3 has 14 amino acids. V was cut by 7 bases and J by 4 bases, with 17 bases left in between. The germline V gene has CDR1 SNHLY and CDR2 FYNNEI. CDR3 coding DNA: TGTGCCAGCACTAACACCGGAGGCCGATACGAGCAGTACTTC. Its translation is CASTNTGGRYEQYF.

In DNA, the CDR3 is TGTGCCAGCAGCTTAGGGGGACTAGCGGGGGACAATGAGCAGTTCTTC. Amino acids: CASSLGGLAGDNEQFF. The rearrangement links TRBV11-3 to TRBJ2-1; 14 nucleotides align to TRBD2. The CDR3 length is 16 residues. J was trimmed by 5 bases and V by 1 base; bases with no gene match: 1. The germline V gene encodes CDR1 SGHNT and CDR2 YENEEA.

The chain couples TRBV6-6 to TRBJ2-2; 11 nucleotides line up with TRBD1. V dropped 4 bases and J dropped 8; count of bases not matched to a gene: 6. CDR3 length: 15 amino acids. CDR1 is MNHNY and CDR2 is SVGAGI in the germline V gene (reference sequence). The chain's CDR3 is CASSSPDRGLGELFF. The CDR3 DNA is TGTGCCAGCAGTTCTCCGGACAGGGGGCTAGGGGAGCTGTTTTTT.

The chain recombines TRBV6-1 with TRBJ2-3; 9 bases match TRBD2. The V segment lost 2 bases and the J segment 2 bases; nucleotides outside the gene matches: 8. The CDR3 loop spans 17 amino acids. Germline loops: CDR1 MNHNS, CDR2 SASEGT. The CDR3 sequence is CASSERVAGGHTDTQYF. The CDR3 DNA follows: TGTGCCAGCAGTGAAAGGGTGGCGGGAGGGCACACAGATACGCAGTATTTT.

V and J are TRBV9 and TRBJ1-6, with TRBD1 identical over 7 bases. Trimming cost V 3 bases and J 7 bases; bases outside gene matches: 7. CDR1 and CDR2 from the germline V gene are SGDLS and YYNGEE. The CDR3 runs 15 residues. This CDR3 reads CASSERGQTNSPLHF. The CDR3 DNA reads as TGTGCCAGCAGCGAGAGGGGACAGACAAATTCACCCCTCCACTTT.

This clone occurred a few times. This chain joins TRBV12-5 and TRBJ2-3; D is ambiguous. CDR1 LGHNT and CDR2 FRNRAP come from the germline V gene. The CDR3 length is 14 residues. Trimming stripped 6 bases from V and 0 bases from J, with 10 bases between. The CDR3 DNA is TGTGCTAGTGGGTTCTGGCCTAGCACAGATACGCAGTATTTT. Amino acid sequence: CASGFWPSTDTQYF.

Comment on this clone: Germline and junction disagree at one end, which may indicate a read error. This sequence joins TRBV4-3 and TRBJ2-5, with 14 bases lining up with TRBD2. Germline values: CDR1 LGHNA, CDR2 YSLEER. There are 15 residues in the CDR3. CDR3 nucleotide sequence: TGCGCCAGCAGCCAAGAAAGACTAGCGGGGGGGCCCAGCGACTTC. Translation gives CASSQERLAGGPSDF.

The rearrangement joins TRBV27 to TRBJ1-5; 10 bases fit TRBD1. This CDR3 spans 16 amino acids. The V and J ends lost 4 bases and 9 bases, in that order; junction bases with no gene match: 12. Germline assignment: CDR1 MNHEY and CDR2 SMNVEV (reference sequence). The CDR3 DNA follows: TGTGCCAGCAGTTCCCTCGGACAGGGGGGGATACGGCCCCAGCATTTT. Translation: CASSSLGQGGIRPQHF.

The chain is built from TRBV28 and TRBJ1-2; the D is unclear. The CDR3 is made up of 16 amino acids. Germline-derived CDR1 and CDR2 are MDHEN and SYDVKM. V was shortened by 1 base and J by 8 bases, with 20 bases between the two germline ends. CDR3: CASSLFDRSRLRGYTF. CDR3 sequence (DNA): TGTGCCAGCAGTTTATTTGATCGTTCGAGGTTACGAGGCTACACCTTC.

This chain links TRBV11-2 with TRBJ2-7; 7 nucleotides match TRBD2. Germline V gives CDR1 SGHAT, CDR2 FQNNGV. The CDR3 is 15 residues long. V was pared by 1 base and J by 3 bases, with 6 bases of the junction left unmatched. The CDR3 protein is CASSLGGGGLYEQYF. The CDR3, as DNA: TGTGCCAGCAGCTTAGGAGGCGGGGGACTCTACGAGCAGTACTTC.

The chain links TRBV19 to TRBJ1-1; D possibly corresponds to TRBD1 (6 bases). The CDR3 spans 17 residues. With 6 bases removed from V and 1 base from J, the gap between germline ends came to 21 bases. The germline V gene encodes CDR1 LNHDA and CDR2 SQIVND (reference sequence). Here the CDR3 reads CASRSPGGLDGNTEAFF. DNA of the CDR3: TGTGCCAGTAGGTCACCGGGGGGGCTAGACGGGAACACTGAAGCTTTCTTT.

The chain joins TRBV29-1 to TRBJ2-1, with D maybe TRBD2 (5 bases). Trimming left V 8 bases short and J 6 bases short, with 14 bases between. Germline values: CDR1 SQVTM, CDR2 ANQGSEA. The CDR3 has 12 amino acids. Written as DNA, the CDR3 is TGCAGCACTAGGGCCCTTTCCAATGAGCAGTTCTTC. Protein product: CSTRALSNEQFF.

In its sample, this clone was seen a few times. This chain uses TRBV5-4 with TRBJ2-5; 8 bases are shared with TRBD1. This CDR3 has 13 residues. Trimming at V came to 4 bases and at J to 5 bases, leaving 4 bases not matched to a gene. In germline, CDR1 is SGHNT, CDR2 YYREEE (reference sequence). CDR3 loop: CASSPDRVETQYF. The CDR3 bases are TGTGCCAGCAGCCCGGACAGGGTTGAGACCCAGTACTTC.

The chain has TRBV7-9 and TRBJ2-5; 8 bases are a match to TRBD2. After removal of 2 bases from V and 3 bases from J, the junction contained 2 bases not matched to a gene. The CDR3 has 14 amino acids. Per germline, CDR1 SEHNR and CDR2 FQNEAQ (reference sequence). The CDR3 region has the DNA TGTGCCAGCAGCTTAACAGCGGGAGAAGAGACCCAGTACTTC. This gives the protein CASSLTAGEETQYF.

The J gene is TRBJ1-2, the V gene TRBV6-5, with 8 positions matching TRBD1. CDR1 is MNHEY and CDR2 is SVGAGI in the germline V gene. The CDR3 contains 15 residues. V shed 5 bases, J shed 8 bases, and the junction held 13 bases outside the gene matches. The DNA of the CDR3 is TGTGCCAGCAGTCTCCGGGACAGGCGATCGGGGGGCTACACCTTC. The encoded protein is CASSLRDRRSGGYTF.

The J gene is TRBJ1-1, the V gene TRBV6-6; D not certain. CDR1 and CDR2 (germline): MNHNY, SVGAGI (reference sequence). The CDR3 is made up of 12 amino acids. Trimming took off 0 bases at V and 7 bases at J, with 6 bases between the two ends. CDR3 DNA sequence: TGTGCCAGCAGTTACTCGAGCGGTGAAGCTTTCTTT. Translated, it gives CASSYSSGEAFF.

The chain joins TRBV7-7 to TRBJ2-1; TRBD1 might be the D (5 bases). The germline V gene has CDR1 SSHAT and CDR2 FNYEAQ (reference sequence). The V end was cut by 5 bases, the J end by 9 bases, with 14 bases between. The CDR3 length is 13 residues. CDR3 amino acids: CASSHLGAGEQFF. In nucleotides, the CDR3 is TGTGCCAGCAGCCATCTTGGGGCTGGTGAGCAGTTCTTC.

This chain links TRBV5-1 with TRBJ1-6, with a weak D call TRBD1 (6 bases). The germline CDR1 and CDR2 sequences are SGHRS and YFSETQ. This CDR3 is 14 amino acids long. V gave up 4 bases and J gave up 10 bases, with 15 bases separating them. In nucleotides, the CDR3 is TGCGCCAGCAGCGCCACGGGACAACGCTCACCCCTCCACTTT. Translating it yields CASSATGQRSPLHF.

The rearrangement links TRBV28 to TRBJ2-6, with 7 bases that match TRBD1. V was clipped by 8 bases and J by 4 bases; unmatched bases: 8. The CDR3 extends over 15 amino acids. CDR1 MDHEN and CDR2 SYDVKM come from the germline V gene. The CDR3 region has the DNA TGTGCCAGCGTCAGACAGGGAAGCGGGGCCAACGTCCTGACTTTC. It translates to CASVRQGSGANVLTF.

The chain is built from TRBV7-8 and TRBJ2-3, with 9 bases that match TRBD2. Germline V lookup: CDR1 SGHVS, CDR2 FQNEAQ. The CDR3 extends over 19 amino acids. Unmatched junction bases numbered 14, after V lost 1 base and J lost 3 bases. CDR3 sequence: CASSLVRVRVAGVTDTQYF. The DNA of the CDR3 is TGTGCCAGCAGCTTAGTTAGAGTCAGGGTAGCGGGGGTGACAGATACGCAGTATTTT.

The gene calls are TRBV25-1 and TRBJ2-5; D unclear. The CDR3 spans 14 residues. Germline values: CDR1 MGHDK, CDR2 SYGVNS. The V gene lost 4 bases and the J gene lost 1 base, with 10 bases spanning the gap. The CDR3 loop is CASSGGAFQETQYF. The CDR3 DNA reads as TGTGCCAGCAGTGGAGGTGCCTTCCAAGAGACCCAGTACTTC.

This clone was observed a few times. The CDR3 region has the DNA TGTGCCAGCAGCTTGAGGATAGCCGAGAAAGCTTTCTTT. Its translation: CASSLRIAEKAFF. The chain uses TRBV7-6 and TRBJ1-1; the D is unclear. The CDR3 is made up of 13 amino acids. The V and J ends lost 3 bases and 9 bases respectively, with 14 bases between them. Germline CDR1 is SGHVS and CDR2 is FNYEAQ.